This passage covers 3 T cell receptor beta chains from one sample sequenced in a study of T cell responses to AZD1222 COVID-19 vaccine. TCRdb keeps only in-frame clones here, not all; method: immunoSEQ multiplex PCR. The repertoire includes 150,000 to 200,000 clones, roughly 92% of them detected once, and 2.6% sits in the top ten. The sequencing used peripheral blood, collected on day 0 of AZD1222 vaccination. The source of these receptors is an adult in good health.

The V gene is TRBV5-4, the J gene TRBJ2-3; possibly TRBD2 for D (5 bases). Between the trimmed V and J ends, which lost 0 bases and 4 bases, there was a span of 9 bases. The CDR3 is made up of 14 amino acids. Germline values: CDR1 SGHNT, CDR2 YYREEE (reference sequence). The CDR3 DNA sequence: TGTGCCAGCAGCTTGGTTGGAGCGGCAGATACGCAGTATTTT. Amino acids: CASSLVGAADTQYF.

The chain carries TRBV10-3 and TRBJ1-1; D might be TRBD1 (5 bases). Germline V lookup: CDR1 ENHRY, CDR2 SYGVKD. The CDR3 runs 13 residues. The CDR3: CATGASLNTEAFF. The CDR3 coding sequence is TGTGCAACTGGGGCCTCGCTGAACACTGAAGCTTTCTTT.

The chain uses TRBV9 and TRBJ2-1; D ambiguous. The CDR3 consists of 13 residues. The V gene's germline CDR1 is SGDLS and CDR2 YYNGEE. Trimming took 0 bases from V and 9 from J, leaving 10 bases between them. CDR3: CASSVAFRTEQFF. The DNA for the CDR3 is TGTGCCAGCAGCGTAGCTTTTCGGACTGAGCAGTTCTTC.